Below, 5 T cell receptor beta chains from the same sample are listed, as sequenced in a study of blood T cell repertoires in COVID-19 (dated by TCRdb to between 2020 and 2021). The library was produced with the immunoSEQ multiplex PCR assay. Held by TCRdb, this immuneACCESS table contains in-frame sequences only and omits some clones. Under half of the omission traces to an unresolved V gene where checked; the cause of the rest is unknown. The sample records approximately 140,000 clones, 85% to 90% of which are singletons. The top ten constitute about 2.3% of the sample. Sequencing was performed on peripheral blood. The source of these receptors is a human donor in a cohort sampled during active COVID-19.

The chain employs TRBV19 and TRBJ2-6, with D perhaps matching TRBD2 (5 bases). The germline CDR1 and CDR2 sequences are LNHDA and SQIVND (reference sequence). Deletions cut 7 bases from V and 3 bases from J, with 19 bases between. The CDR3 extends over 17 amino acids. In DNA form, the CDR3 reads TGTGCCAGTACCACCCGGGAAGGGTCTTATGGGGCCAACGTCCTGACTTTC. This encodes CASTTREGSYGANVLTF.

This chain links TRBV19 with TRBJ2-1; TRBD2 matches 9 bases. The germline gives CDR1 LNHDA, CDR2 SQIVND (reference sequence). This CDR3 contains 15 residues. With V trimmed by 3 bases and J by 5 bases, 5 bases remained unmatched. The CDR3 DNA reads TGTGCCAGTAGTATGGGCGGGAGGGCCCACAATGAGCAGTTCTTC. Amino acids: CASSMGGRAHNEQFF.

The chain carries TRBV11-2 and TRBJ2-7; the D gene is possibly TRBD1 (6 bases). The germline V gene has CDR1 SGHAT and CDR2 FQNNGV. Trimming removed 5 bases at V and 4 bases at J, with 15 bases between. CDR3 size: 14 residues. CDR3 amino acids: CASSPATGIYEQYF. In nucleotides, the CDR3 is TGTGCCAGCAGCCCCGCGACAGGTATATACGAGCAGTACTTC. Full variable domain (outside the CDR3, taken from reference TRBV11-2 and TRBJ2-7): EAGVAQSPRYKIIEKRQSVAFWCNPISGHATLYWYQQILGQGPKLLIQFQNNGVVDDSQLPKDRFSAERLKGVDSTLKIQPAKLEDSAVYLCASSPATGIYEQYFGPGTRLTVT.

This chain links TRBV7-3 with TRBJ1-1; no firm D call. The CDR3 covers 13 residues. The germline gives CDR1 SGHTA, CDR2 FQGTGA. V was clipped by 5 bases and J by 4 bases, with 11 bases between them. Here the CDR3 reads CASSLSSGTEAFF. The CDR3 coding sequence is TGTGCCAGCAGCCTTTCTTCGGGCACTGAAGCTTTCTTT.

This clone was recorded at least ten times. The V call is TRBV28, the J call TRBJ2-5; possible D gene TRBD2, 6 bases. V was shortened by 6 bases and J by 7 bases, with 24 bases between the two germline ends. The CDR3 is made up of 16 amino acids. Germline loops: CDR1 MDHEN, CDR2 SYDVKM. CDR3 nucleotides: TGTGCCAGCAGCCGTGTCAGGGACTTCTTTTCGGCGACCCAGTACTTC. Protein product: CASSRVRDFFSATQYF.